The 29 T cell receptor beta chains given below trace back to one sample, sequenced in a study of blood T cells in healthy people across ages. PCR was performed a second time for about 6 to 12 cycles using a sample-barcoded 5' primer and a J-beta primer mix. TCRdb independently ran MiXCR on the 5' RACE reads; one entry per CDR3 protein. The sample includes hundreds of thousands of distinct CDR3 sequences, approximately 49% seen only once; the top ten take under 35%. Sequencing input: blood. The receptors shown here come from a woman aged 60-75 years in good health.

This clonotype was seen a few times. The chain is built from TRBV21-1 and TRBJ2-7. TRBV21-1 is recorded as a pseudogene. CDR3 length: 10 amino acids. CDR3 region: CASGIYEQYF. In nucleotides, the CDR3 is TGTGCCAGCGGGATCTACGAGCAGTACTTC.

The chain joins TRBV7-2 to TRBJ1-6, with 8 bases that match TRBD1. Germline lookup yields CDR1 SGHTA and CDR2 FQGNSA. CDR3 length: 15 residues. V lost 5 bases and J lost 7; bases outside the gene matches: 7. CDR3 nucleotides: TGTGCCAGCAGCCTACGGACAGGGAACAATTCACCCCTCCACTTT. Protein: CASSLRTGNNSPLHF.

The chain couples TRBV12-3 or TRBV12-4 to TRBJ2-1; TRBD2 matches 7 bases. The last part of the DNA fits TRBJ2-7 better; the J call may be wrong. CDR3 length: 15 residues. The CDR3, as DNA: TGTGCCAGCAGTAAAGCGGGAAGCGCCTACAATGAGCAGTACTTC. Translation: CASSKAGSAYNEQYF.

The chain carries TRBV27 and TRBJ2-7; D is unresolved. The V end was cut by 5 bases, the J end by 2 bases, with 10 bases between. Germline CDR1 MNHEY, CDR2 SMNVEV (reference sequence). The CDR3 consists of 13 residues. CDR3 sequence (DNA): TGTGCCAGCAGTGGACCGGTCACCTACGAGCAGTACTTC. Translated: CASSGPVTYEQYF.

This clonotype came up a few times. The V gene is TRBV7-2, the J gene TRBJ2-5; D is uncertain. V was pared by 5 bases and J by 9 bases, with 13 bases between. Germline CDR1 is SGHTA and CDR2 is FQGNSA. The CDR3 is made up of 12 amino acids. DNA for the CDR3: TGTGCCAGCAGCCCCTTCTCGGGTTCCCAGTACTTC. Its protein product is CASSPFSGSQYF. The full variable domain, rest sourced from reference TRBV7-2 and TRBJ2-5, is GAGVSQSPSNKVTEKGKDVELRCDPISGHTALYWYRQSLGQGLEFLIYFQGNSAPDKSGLPSDRFSAERTGGSVSTLTIQRTQQEDSAVYLCASSPFSGSQYFGPGTRLLVL.

This chain uses TRBV2 with TRBJ2-5, with 8 positions matching TRBD1. The CDR3 is 14 residues long. Germline CDR1 reads SNHLY; CDR2 reads FYNNEI. V gave up 8 bases and J gave up 11 bases; unmatched junction bases: 16. The DNA for the CDR3 is TGTGCCAGCGGTGGACAGGGCATCCTTGCGGTGCAGTACTTC. Translated: CASGGQGILAVQYF. Complete variable domain (other parts from reference TRBV2 and TRBJ2-5): EPEVTQTPSHQVTQMGQEVILRCVPISNHLYFYWYRQILGQKVEFLVSFYNNEISEKSEIFDDQFSVERPDGSNFTLKIRSTKLEDSAMYFCASGGQGILAVQYFGPGTRLLVL.

This clonotype occurred a few times. The V call is TRBV6-6, the J call TRBJ2-7, with D perhaps matching TRBD1 or TRBD2 (5 bases each). The end of the DNA aligns better with TRBJ2-1, so the J call may be wrong. From germline, CDR1 is MNHNY and CDR2 SVGAGI (reference sequence). The CDR3 has 11 amino acids. CDR3 DNA: TGTGCCAGCATTGGGTCGAGGGGGCAGTTCTTC. Protein sequence: CASIGSRGQFF.

With regard to this clonotype: Sequence at one end of the junction differs from germline and may be a read error. The chain combines TRBV7-2 with TRBJ2-3, with D possibly matching TRBD2 (5 bases). Germline V lookup: CDR1 SGHTA, CDR2 FQGNSA. This CDR3 is built from 14 residues. CDR3 protein: CASSVALATDTQYF. For the CDR3, the DNA is TGTGCCAGCAGCGTAGCCCTAGCCACAGATACGCAGTATTTT.

The genes are TRBV7-2 and TRBJ2-3, with 10 bases lining up with TRBD2. Germline CDR1 is SGHTA and CDR2 is FQGNSA. Losses at the gene ends were 5 bases for V and 4 bases for J; bases not matched to a gene: 12. The CDR3 sequence is 17 residues long. The CDR3 region is CASSHEVLAGPSDTQYF. DNA of the CDR3: TGTGCCAGCAGCCATGAAGTACTAGCGGGGCCCTCAGATACGCAGTATTTT.

The chain combines TRBV20-1 with TRBJ2-1, with D possibly being TRBD1 (5 bases). The last part of the DNA fits TRBJ2-7 better; the J call may be wrong. Germline V gene data show CDR1 as DFQATT and CDR2 as SNEGSKA (reference sequence). This CDR3 has 14 amino acids. The CDR3 DNA follows: TGCAGTGCTAGAGATCAGGGCTCCTACAATGAGCAGTACTTC. Encoded protein: CSARDQGSYNEQYF.

The rearrangement uses TRBV20-1 and TRBJ1-1, with D tentatively TRBD1 (5 bases). V dropped 0 bases and J dropped 2 bases, with 13 bases sitting between them. The CDR3 runs 15 residues. Germline V gives CDR1 DFQATT, CDR2 SNEGSKA (reference sequence). The CDR3 here is CSARDPGALNTEAFF. In DNA, the CDR3 is TGCAGTGCTAGAGATCCTGGGGCGTTAAACACTGAAGCTTTCTTT.

This chain connects TRBV3-1 to TRBJ2-1, with 7 bases identical to TRBD2. Germline CDR1 and CDR2: LGHDT and YNNKEL (reference sequence). The CDR3 runs to 13 residues. With V trimmed by 0 bases and J by 13 bases, 6 bases remained unmatched. Here the CDR3 reads CASSQDLAGAQFF. DNA for the CDR3: TGTGCCAGCAGCCAAGACCTGGCGGGAGCCCAGTTCTTC.

The CDR3 spells CASNSGRPHEQYF. DNA for the CDR3: TGTGCCAGCAATAGCGGGAGGCCCCACGAGCAGTACTTC. V gene TRBV28 combines with J gene TRBJ2-7; 10 bases are a match to TRBD2. Unmatched junction bases numbered 5, after V lost 7 bases and J lost 5 bases. Germline CDR1 MDHEN, CDR2 SYDVKM. The CDR3 extends over 13 amino acids.

This chain joins TRBV28 and TRBJ2-3, with 9 positions matching TRBD2. Trimming took 6 bases from V and 1 from J; bases not matched to a gene: 14. Per the germline V gene, CDR1 is MDHEN and CDR2 is SYDVKM. The CDR3 covers 18 residues. This chain's CDR3 is CASSPGGEEREGTDTQYF. Written as DNA, the CDR3 is TGTGCCAGCAGCCCCGGGGGCGAGGAGCGGGAGGGCACAGATACGCAGTATTTT.

This clonotype has a handful of counts. V is TRBV2 and J is TRBJ1-6, with D unclear. Trimming pared 7 bases from V and 9 bases from J, leaving 19 bases between. The CDR3 sequence is 15 residues long. In germline, CDR1 is SNHLY, CDR2 FYNNEI. For the CDR3, the DNA is TGTGCCAGCAACCCGAACGGTCCGGTAATTTCACCCCTCCACTTT. This sequence encodes CASNPNGPVISPLHF.

The CDR3 region has the DNA TGTGCCACCAGTGAGGGGGCGTCCGTCGCTTTCTTT. It translates to CATSEGASVAFF. The genes are TRBV24-1 and TRBJ1-1, with TRBD1 as a possible D gene (6 bases). Germline loops: CDR1 KGHDR, CDR2 SFDVKD. The CDR3 consists of 12 residues. Trimming pared 4 bases from V and 11 bases from J, leaving 13 bases between.

The chain links TRBV2 to TRBJ1-1; D is undetermined. The germline V and J ends were trimmed by 7 bases and 1 base, with 7 bases remaining between them. Germline V lookup: CDR1 SNHLY, CDR2 FYNNEI. The CDR3 is 12 amino acids. This CDR3 reads CASKWGNTEAFF. The CDR3 region has the DNA TGTGCCAGCAAGTGGGGGAACACTGAAGCTTTCTTT.

This chain links TRBV4-3 with TRBJ2-1; 9 bases agree with TRBD2. The CDR3 spans 17 residues. Germline V gives CDR1 LGHNA, CDR2 YSLEER. V lost 3 bases to trimming and J lost 4 bases; unmatched junction nucleotides: 10. CDR3 DNA sequence: TGCGCCAGCAGCCAGTACCTTCTAGCGGGACAATACAATGAGCAGTTCTTC. The encoded protein is CASSQYLLAGQYNEQFF.

This clonotype showed up just a few times. The chain has TRBV2 and TRBJ2-1, with TRBD1 matching 11 bases. This CDR3 contains 13 residues. The germline V gene has CDR1 SNHLY and CDR2 FYNNEI. V shed 8 bases, J shed 8 bases, and the junction held 5 bases outside the gene matches. The CDR3 sequence: CASGQGALDEQFF. The CDR3 region has the DNA TGTGCCAGCGGACAGGGGGCTCTCGATGAGCAGTTCTTC.

This clonotype was recorded a few times. This chain links TRBV7-3 with TRBJ2-3, with 8 bases identical to TRBD2. CDR1 and CDR2 (germline): SGHTA, FQGTGA. V lost 0 bases and J lost 2; bases outside the gene matches: 7. There are 17 residues in the CDR3. The CDR3 DNA is TGTGCCAGCAGCTTAACCCTTGGGACTAGGTACACAGATACGCAGTATTTT. Translated, it gives CASSLTLGTRYTDTQYF.

This clonotype has a handful of counts. The V gene is TRBV9, the J gene TRBJ2-1, with D perhaps matching TRBD2 (6 bases). CDR1 is SGDLS, CDR2 YYNGEE, per germline. The CDR3 extends over 16 amino acids. V dropped 4 bases and J dropped 10 bases, with 24 bases sitting between them. The CDR3 is CASSFGGTGTSIEQFF. As DNA, the CDR3 is TGTGCCAGCAGCTTTGGAGGGACCGGGACTTCCATAGAGCAGTTCTTC.

This clonotype appeared a few times. V usage is TRBV7-3 and J usage is TRBJ2-1; 8 bases fit TRBD1. CDR1 and CDR2 from the germline V gene are SGHTA and FQGTGA. The V gene end was trimmed by 5 bases and the J gene end by 5 bases; junction bases not matched to a gene: 8. This CDR3 contains 15 residues. The CDR3 DNA reads as TGTGCCAGCAGCGCAAGGGGACAGGCCCACAATGAGCAGTTCTTC. Translating it yields CASSARGQAHNEQFF.

This chain connects TRBV2 to TRBJ1-4; 9 bases agree with TRBD1. Looked up from germline, CDR1 is SNHLY and CDR2 is FYNNEI. The CDR3 spans 14 residues. V lost 5 bases and J lost 8; bases outside the gene matches: 6. The CDR3 sequence is CASSIQGAQEKLFF. DNA for the CDR3: TGTGCCAGCAGTATACAGGGGGCGCAGGAAAAACTGTTTTTT.

This clonotype occurred a few times. This chain uses TRBV12-3 or TRBV12-4 with TRBJ2-7, with no clear D. The CDR3 has 13 amino acids. V lost 1 base and J lost 3, with 7 bases in between. The CDR3 reads CASSLEDNYEQYF. CDR3 sequence (DNA): TGTGCCAGCAGTTTAGAGGATAACTACGAGCAGTACTTC.

This chain joins TRBV18 and TRBJ1-6; D unresolved. This CDR3 comprises 13 residues. V was trimmed by 3 bases and J by 8 bases, leaving 8 bases between them. CDR1 KGHSH and CDR2 LQKENI come from the germline V gene. The CDR3 sequence: CASSPSEDSPLHF. CDR3 bases: TGTGCCAGCTCACCGTCGGAGGATTCACCCCTCCACTTT.

For this clonotype: A much larger clone sits a single nucleotide away, making a read error possible. The genes are TRBV9 and TRBJ2-7; possible D gene TRBD2, 5 bases. Germline V lookup: CDR1 SGDLS, CDR2 YYNGEE. There are 14 residues in the CDR3. Trimming shortened V by 0 bases and J by 0 bases, and 7 bases separated the two germline ends. The CDR3 nucleotides read TGTGCCAGCAGCGTAGCGGGATACTCCTACGAGCAGTACTTC. Translation gives CASSVAGYSYEQYF.

This clonotype was seen a few times. The chain recombines TRBV5-6 with TRBJ2-5, with 8 bases lining up with TRBD1. This CDR3 is 14 amino acids long. V gave up 3 bases and J gave up 3 bases; unmatched junction bases: 4. Germline values: CDR1 SGHDT, CDR2 YYEEEE. CDR3 region: CASSSRTGKETQYF. The CDR3 nucleotides read TGTGCCAGCAGCTCCAGGACAGGGAAAGAGACCCAGTACTTC.

V gene TRBV9 combines with J gene TRBJ2-6, with 9 bases aligning to TRBD2. The junction had 6 bases not matched to a gene; V was cut back by 0 bases and J by 2 bases. This CDR3 is 18 amino acids long. CDR1 is SGDLS, CDR2 YYNGEE, per germline. The CDR3 nucleotides read TGTGCCAGCAGCGTAGCAGCGGGAGGACCCCCTGGGGCCAACGTCCTGACTTTC. Protein: CASSVAAGGPPGANVLTF.

This chain uses TRBV12-3 or TRBV12-4 with TRBJ1-3; the match to TRBD1 covers 8 bases. The CDR3 runs 16 residues. V lost 5 bases and J lost 5; bases outside the gene matches: 11. The CDR3 protein is CASSLHRDRTRNTIYF. The CDR3 nucleotides read TGTGCCAGCAGTCTCCACCGGGACAGGACTCGAAACACCATATATTTT.